The 14 T cell receptor beta chains below all came from one sample that was sequenced in a study of somatic mutations in cytotoxic T cells in rheumatoid arthritis. Produced via immunoSEQ multiplex PCR; TCRdb's table is partial and in-frame only. Seen here are fewer than 20,000 clones, 60% to 85% observed once, and the top ten hold approximately 28%. The specimen was CD8+ T cells sorted from blood. Receptors were obtained from an adult with rheumatoid arthritis.

The V and J genes are TRBV5-6 and TRBJ1-1; TRBD1 is a possible D gene (5 bases). V gave up 6 bases and J gave up 1 base, with 10 bases separating them. Germline lookup yields CDR1 SGHDT and CDR2 YYEEEE. The CDR3 totals 13 residues. CDR3 DNA sequence: TGTGCCAGCACCCTGGGGGGGAACACTGAAGCTTTCTTT. Protein sequence: CASTLGGNTEAFF.

V and J are TRBV4-1 and TRBJ1-5; 7 positions match TRBD1. The CDR3 extends over 15 amino acids. The ends lost 4 bases at V and 6 bases at J; junction bases unmatched: 9. The V gene's germline CDR1 is MGHRA and CDR2 YSYEKL. CDR3 in DNA: TGCGCCAGCAGCCTATCAGGGGGAGAAGGTCAGCCCCAGCATTTT. Encoded protein: CASSLSGGEGQPQHF.

The rearrangement links TRBV19 to TRBJ2-7, with unresolved D. Trimming took 1 base from V and 5 from J, leaving 9 bases between them. Germline V gene sequence: CDR1 LNHDA, CDR2 SQIVND (reference sequence). The CDR3 has 13 amino acids. The CDR3 DNA is TGTGCCAGTAGTATAGGAGCCTTGAACGAGCAGTACTTC. Its protein product is CASSIGALNEQYF.

This sequence joins TRBV6-5 and TRBJ2-7; 9 bases agree with TRBD2. The CDR3 is made up of 14 amino acids. Germline V gene data show CDR1 as MNHEY and CDR2 as SVGAGI. The V gene end was trimmed by 7 bases and the J gene end by 0 bases; junction bases not matched to a gene: 4. CDR3: CASTSGGFSYEQYF. The CDR3, as DNA: TGTGCCAGCACCAGCGGGGGGTTCTCCTACGAGCAGTACTTC.

The rearrangement uses TRBV7-2 and TRBJ2-5, with TRBD2 matching over 8 bases. The CDR3 sequence is 13 residues long. The germline CDR1 and CDR2 sequences are SGHTA and FQGNSA. V lost 5 bases and J lost 5; bases outside the gene matches: 4. CDR3 amino acids: CASSPRLAETQYF. CDR3 coding DNA: TGTGCCAGCAGCCCCCGACTAGCGGAGACCCAGTACTTC.

The chain carries TRBV11-3 and TRBJ2-1; D possibly corresponds to TRBD2 (5 bases). CDR1 SGHNT and CDR2 YENEEA come from the germline V gene. The CDR3 loop spans 15 amino acids. The ends were cut back, 8 bases at V and 0 bases at J, with 14 bases in the middle. Written as DNA, the CDR3 is TGTGCCAGCTGGGATCGGCGGGCCTCCTACAATGAGCAGTTCTTC. Protein sequence: CASWDRRASYNEQFF.

The J gene is TRBJ2-7, the V gene TRBV10-3, with D perhaps given as TRBD1 or TRBD2 (5 bases each). The V end lost 4 bases, the J end lost 0 bases, and 16 bases lay between the germline ends. Looked up from germline, CDR1 is ENHRY and CDR2 is SYGVKD. CDR3 length equals 16 residues. CDR3 sequence (DNA): TGTGCCATCAGTGGTCGGGACGGAGAAAGCTCCTACGAGCAGTACTTC. It is translated as CAISGRDGESSYEQYF.

The chain couples TRBV4-1 to TRBJ2-7; TRBD2 agrees at 8 bases. V trimming: 0 bases; J trimming: 7 bases; junction bases outside the gene matches: 8. Looked up from germline, CDR1 is MGHRA and CDR2 is YSYEKL. The CDR3 is 15 amino acids. CDR3 in amino acids: CASSQERTGGGEQYF. CDR3 DNA: TGCGCCAGCAGCCAAGAGAGGACGGGAGGGGGAGAGCAGTACTTC.

The chain carries TRBV28 and TRBJ2-7; D is uncertain. With 4 bases removed from V and 5 bases from J, the gap between germline ends came to 12 bases. The CDR3 runs to 13 residues. From germline, CDR1 is MDHEN and CDR2 SYDVKM. This CDR3 is CASSSWGFHEQYF. The CDR3 DNA follows: TGTGCCAGCAGTTCCTGGGGTTTCCACGAGCAGTACTTC.

A note on this clone: The same CDR3 arises from other DNA sequences in this sample as well. The chain recombines TRBV19 with TRBJ1-1, with unresolved D. Germline V gene data show CDR1 as LNHDA and CDR2 as SQIVND (reference sequence). The V end was cut by 3 bases, the J end by 0 bases, with 5 bases between. CDR3 length equals 13 residues. This CDR3 reads CASSIGMNTEAFF. Here the CDR3 DNA reads TGTGCCAGTAGTATTGGGATGAACACTGAAGCTTTCTTT.

The chain is built from TRBV5-4 and TRBJ2-7; no firm D call. There are 13 residues in the CDR3. Germline CDR1 is SGHNT and CDR2 is YYREEE (reference sequence). With 4 bases removed from V and 1 base from J, the gap between germline ends came to 9 bases. CDR3 bases: TGTGCCAGCAGCCCCGGGCGGTCCTACGAGCAGTACTTC. Its protein is CASSPGRSYEQYF.

The chain uses TRBV19 and TRBJ1-2; TRBD1 might be the D (6 bases). There are 14 residues in the CDR3. Trimming removed 5 bases at V and 7 bases at J, with 17 bases between. The germline CDR1 and CDR2 sequences are LNHDA and SQIVND (reference sequence). The CDR3 nucleotides are TGTGCCAGTAGTTCAGGGGAGGGGGGTTTTGGCTACACCTTC. Translation: CASSSGEGGFGYTF.

This chain links TRBV7-8 with TRBJ1-1, with D uncertain. V was shortened by 7 bases and J by 1 base, with 10 bases between the two germline ends. CDR3 length: 13 amino acids. The V gene's germline CDR1 is SGHVS and CDR2 FQNEAQ. CDR3 DNA: TGTGCCAGCAACCCAGAGGGGAACACTGAAGCTTTCTTT. Encoded protein: CASNPEGNTEAFF.

The gene calls are TRBV1 and TRBJ1-5. TRBV1 constitutes a pseudogene. The CDR3 totals 19 residues. CDR3: CTSSQGRESPRRFNQPQHF. In DNA form, the CDR3 reads TGCACCAGCAGCCAAGGAAGGGAAAGCCCCCGCCGGTTCAATCAGCCCCAGCATTTT.